The 26 T cell receptor beta chains below all came from one sample that was sequenced in a study of T cells in women clearing cervical HPV infection. Data came from immunoSEQ multiplex PCR; TCRdb stores just in-frame clones and leaves some out. This table holds 42,000 or so clones. The sequenced sample was blood buffy coat. The receptors originated from a woman between 18 and 70 years old with a cervical HPV16 infection that either progressed to CIN3+ or cleared (not recorded which).

Points on this clone: The read gets to within 3 residues of the CDR3 end, and the germline J gene fills in the rest. V is TRBV7-8 and J is TRBJ2-6; 8 bases are a match to TRBD1. The germline V gene encodes CDR1 SGHVS and CDR2 FQNEAQ. This CDR3 is built from 16 residues. J lost 2 bases, V lost 4 bases, and 4 bases had no gene match. The sequenced CDR3 bases are TGTGCCAGCAGCTACCCCAGGGGGCCTGGGGCCAACGTC. It yields the protein CASSYPRGPGANV. The full CDR3 protein reads CASSYPRGPGANVLTF.

The CDR3 DNA, read in part, is TGTGCCAGCAGCTTAGTGGGGGGTTCTGGCACTGAA. Translated: CASSLVGGSGTE. The full CDR3 reads CASSLVGGSGTEAFF. The J gene is TRBJ1-1, the V gene TRBV11-2, with a possible D match to TRBD1 (5 bases). The CDR3 extends 3 residues past the end of the read, so its final part is completed from the germline J gene. The CDR3 runs to 15 residues. V lost 1 base and J lost 4, with 13 bases in between. Germline values: CDR1 SGHAT, CDR2 FQNNGV.

Partial CDR3 DNA: TGTGCCTGGAGTGTGAGGGGAACAGGGAGAAACGAG. As protein: CAWSVRGTGRNE. The CDR3 reads in full as CAWSVRGTGRNEQYF. The chain carries TRBV30 and TRBJ2-7; the D gene is possibly TRBD1 (6 bases). Coverage ceases 3 residues before the CDR3 finishes, and the germline J gene fills in the end. This CDR3 has 15 amino acids. The V end lost 0 bases, the J end lost 5 bases, and 17 bases lay between the germline ends. The V gene's germline CDR1 is GTSNPN and CDR2 SVGIG (reference sequence). Full variable domain (missing parts from reference TRBV30 and TRBJ2-7): SQTIHQWPATLVQPVGSPLSLECTVEGTSNPNLYWYRQAAGRGLQLLFYSVGIGQISSEVPQNLSASRPQDRQFILSSKKLLLSDSGFYLCAWSVRGTGRNEQYFGPGTRLTVT.

A word on this clone: The read comes to an end 3 residues before the CDR3 does, leaving the germline J gene to fill in the end. The chain has TRBV7-3 and TRBJ2-6, with unresolved D. V was shortened by 3 bases and J by 0 bases, with 9 bases between the two germline ends. The germline V gene has CDR1 SGHTA and CDR2 FQGTGA. The CDR3 runs to 16 residues. CDR3 loop: CASSFQTGSGANVLTF. The covered CDR3 bases are TGTGCCAGCAGCTTCCAGACGGGCTCTGGGGCCAACGTC.

Turning to this clone: The missing CDR3 end, 3 residues past where the read stops, is filled in from the germline J gene. Other DNA sequences in the same sample also yield this CDR3. The chain has TRBV20-1 and TRBJ2-2; 10 nucleotides align to TRBD2. The germline V gene encodes CDR1 DFQATT and CDR2 SNEGSKA (reference sequence). This CDR3 spans 14 amino acids. Unmatched junction bases numbered 1, after V lost 3 bases and J lost 3 bases. CDR3 sequence: CSARGTSDTGELFF. CDR3 DNA, as far as it was read: TGCAGTGCTAGGGGGACTAGCGACACCGGGGAG.

Comment on this clone: The CDR3 is cut off 3 residues early in the read; its end comes from the germline J gene. V usage is TRBV7-6 and J usage is TRBJ2-7; tentative D call: TRBD2 (5 bases). Germline assignment: CDR1 SGHVS and CDR2 FNYEAQ. The CDR3 runs to 13 residues. Trimming took 4 bases from V and 6 from J, leaving 13 bases between them. The CDR3 sequence is CASSYNPTSEQYF. Incomplete CDR3 DNA: TGTGCCAGCAGCTACAACCCTACTAGCGAG.

Regarding this clone: The CDR3 extends 3 residues past the end of the read, so its final part is completed from the germline J gene. The chain employs TRBV7-8 and TRBJ2-5, with D perhaps matching TRBD1 (6 bases). V lost 3 bases and J lost 1, with 6 bases in between. The CDR3 consists of 13 residues. The germline gives CDR1 SGHVS, CDR2 FQNEAQ. The CDR3 sequence: CASSLDSQETQYF. The DNA read from the CDR3 is TGTGCCAGCAGCTTGGACAGCCAAGAGACC.

Turning to this clone: The read is 3 residues too short to cover the CDR3 end, so that end is filled in from the germline J gene. The chain carries TRBV19 and TRBJ1-5, with 8 bases aligning to TRBD1. The CDR3 loop spans 15 amino acids. After removal of 7 bases from V and 1 base from J, the junction contained 6 bases not matched to a gene. CDR1 is LNHDA and CDR2 is SQIVND in the germline V gene (reference sequence). The CDR3 reads CASTQDRASNQPQHF. The DNA read from the CDR3 is TGTGCCAGTACCCAGGACAGGGCAAGCAATCAGCCC.

As for this clone: The observed sequence ends 3 residues before the CDR3 terminus, with the missing tail filled in from the germline J gene. The chain joins TRBV5-6 to TRBJ1-4, with D maybe TRBD1 (5 bases). Trimming removed 0 bases at V and 8 bases at J, with 14 bases between. This CDR3 spans 15 amino acids. Per the germline V gene, CDR1 is SGHDT and CDR2 is YYEEEE. CDR3 sequence reads: CASSLAAGPNEKLFF. The sequenced part of the CDR3 DNA is TGTGCCAGCAGCTTGGCGGCAGGGCCGAACGAAAAA.

As for this clone: The CDR3 goes on 3 residues after the read ends, and that part is filled in from the germline J gene. This rearrangement joins TRBV5-1 to TRBJ2-5; 8 bases match TRBD1. This CDR3 contains 15 residues. The germline gives CDR1 SGHRS, CDR2 YFSETQ. V dropped 0 bases and J dropped 4; count of bases not matched to a gene: 5. The covered CDR3 bases are TGCGCCAGCAGCTTGGACAGGGGGTTGGGAGAGACC. The encoded protein is CASSLDRGLGET. The entire CDR3 protein is CASSLDRGLGETQYF.

Comments on this clone: The read halts 3 residues ahead of the CDR3 end, with the missing end drawn from the germline J gene. The genes are TRBV29-1 and TRBJ2-5; 9 bases agree with TRBD1. The CDR3 is 12 amino acids. Trimming at V came to 7 bases and at J to 3 bases, leaving 3 bases not matched to a gene. Germline V gene lookup returns CDR1 SQVTM and CDR2 ANQGSEA. CDR3: CSGGDREETQYF. Partial CDR3 DNA: TGCAGCGGGGGGGACAGGGAAGAGACC.

In the case of this clone: The DNA ends 3 residues before the CDR3 does, and the rest of the CDR3 is filled in from the germline J gene. The chain employs TRBV24-1 and TRBJ2-2; TRBD1 agrees at 8 bases. Germline V lookup: CDR1 KGHDR, CDR2 SFDVKD. Trimming at V came to 5 bases and at J to 6 bases, leaving 4 bases not matched to a gene. The CDR3 loop spans 14 amino acids. The CDR3 protein is CATSATGVPGELFF. The covered CDR3 bases are TGTGCCACCAGTGCGACAGGGGTTCCCGGGGAG.

Points on this clone: Read data end 3 residues before the CDR3 end; the end is taken from the germline J gene. The rearrangement uses TRBV2 and TRBJ2-7; 16 positions agree with TRBD2. The CDR3 contains 17 residues. Germline V gives CDR1 SNHLY, CDR2 FYNNEI. The J segment lost 2 bases and the V segment lost 6 bases, leaving 7 bases of the junction unmatched. The covered CDR3 bases are TGTGCCAGCAGGCGGCCCGGGACTAGCGGGGGGGCCTACGAG. This translates into CASRRPGTSGGAYE. The entire CDR3 is CASRRPGTSGGAYEQYF.

Note on this clone: The CDR3 end falls 3 residues outside the read, so it is completed with the germline J gene. The chain recombines TRBV10-3 with TRBJ2-3; possible D gene TRBD2, 6 bases. The CDR3 length is 14 residues. The V end was cut by 7 bases, the J end by 0 bases, with 11 bases between. Germline V gene lookup returns CDR1 ENHRY and CDR2 SYGVKD. The DNA read from the CDR3 is TGTGCCATCAAGGCGGGAACTAGCACAGATACG. It translates to CAIKAGTSTDT. The full CDR3 reads CAIKAGTSTDTQYF.

As concerns this clone: The CDR3 is cut off 3 residues early in the read; its end comes from the germline J gene. This chain uses TRBV2 with TRBJ1-1; D is possibly TRBD1 (6 bases). Between the trimmed V and J ends, which lost 3 bases and 0 bases, there was a span of 17 bases. The CDR3 extends over 17 amino acids. Looked up from germline, CDR1 is SNHLY and CDR2 is FYNNEI. The chain's CDR3 is CASSDKAHTGLNTEAFF. The sequenced CDR3 bases are TGTGCCAGCAGTGACAAAGCCCACACAGGGTTGAACACTGAA.

Remarks on this clone: With the read ending 3 residues before the CDR3 end, the germline J gene is used to fill in that end. The V and J genes are TRBV19 and TRBJ2-7, with 13 bases lining up with TRBD2. Per germline, CDR1 LNHDA and CDR2 SQIVND (reference sequence). With 6 bases clipped from V and 3 bases from J, the junction kept 5 bases outside the gene matches. The CDR3 loop spans 15 amino acids. CDR3 DNA (partial): TGTGCCAGTAGCCCTAGACTAGCGGGGGGCTACGAG. It yields the protein CASSPRLAGGYE. The complete CDR3 protein is CASSPRLAGGYEQYF.

As regards this clone: The sequence runs out 3 residues before the end of the CDR3; the remainder is reconstructed from the germline J gene. The J gene is TRBJ2-7, the V gene TRBV13, with D perhaps TRBD1 (6 bases). This CDR3 spans 13 amino acids. Trimming took 7 bases from V and 2 from J, leaving 12 bases between them. Germline assignment: CDR1 PRHDT and CDR2 FYEKMQ (reference sequence). CDR3 bases read: TGTGCCAGCAACTATAACAGGGCCTACGAG. It yields the protein CASNYNRAYE. The entire CDR3 protein reads CASNYNRAYEQYF.

Concerning this clone itself: The missing CDR3 end, 3 residues past where the read stops, is filled in from the germline J gene. The V call is TRBV6-4, the J call TRBJ2-2; D is uncertain. CDR3 length: 10 amino acids. Per the germline V gene, CDR1 is MRHNA and CDR2 is SNTAGT. The V gene lost 8 bases and the J gene lost 6 bases, with 4 bases spanning the gap. CDR3 bases read: TGTGCCAGCTCGGCCGGGGAG. It specifies CASSAGE. The whole CDR3 sequence reads CASSAGELFF.

About this clone itself: The CDR3 extends 3 residues past the end of the read, so its final part is completed from the germline J gene. The chain carries TRBV7-3 and TRBJ1-1, with D uncertain. From germline, CDR1 is SGHTA and CDR2 FQGTGA. The length of the CDR3 is 13 residues. The V gene lost 0 bases and the J gene lost 2 bases, with 4 bases spanning the gap. CDR3 DNA (partial): TGTGCCAGCAGCTTAACCAGAAACACTGAA. Its protein is CASSLTRNTE. The full CDR3 sequence reads CASSLTRNTEAFF.

Notes on this clone: Coverage ceases 3 residues before the CDR3 finishes, and the germline J gene fills in the end. The chain uses TRBV20-1 and TRBJ1-5; perhaps TRBD1 as D (6 bases). Germline V gene data show CDR1 as DFQATT and CDR2 as SNEGSKA (reference sequence). V shed 0 bases and J shed 2 bases, with 14 bases lying between them. The CDR3 spans 16 residues. Incomplete CDR3 DNA: TGCAGTGCTAGAGATCGGCAGGGGTTTGGCAATCAGCCC. As protein: CSARDRQGFGNQP. From start to end, the CDR3 is CSARDRQGFGNQPQHF.

With respect to this clone: The read comes to an end 3 residues before the CDR3 does, leaving the germline J gene to fill in the end. The J gene is TRBJ2-7, the V gene TRBV20-1, with 8 bases matching TRBD2. The CDR3 consists of 14 residues. With V trimmed by 1 base and J by 4 bases, 6 bases remained unmatched. Germline V gives CDR1 DFQATT, CDR2 SNEGSKA (reference sequence). The CDR3 loop is CSARAATSAYEQYF. The DNA read from the CDR3 is TGCAGTGCTAGAGCGGCGACTAGCGCGTACGAG.

The CDR3 reads CASSGVSGQETQYF. The covered CDR3 bases are TGTGCCAGCAGTGGGGTCAGCGGTCAAGAGACC. V gene TRBV2 combines with J gene TRBJ2-5; a possible D gene is TRBD2 (5 bases). The read gets to within 3 residues of the CDR3 end, and the germline J gene fills in the rest. Deletions cut 4 bases from V and 2 bases from J, with 11 bases between. Germline CDR1 and CDR2: SNHLY and FYNNEI. The CDR3 sequence is 14 residues long.

With regard to this clone: Read coverage stops 3 residues before the CDR3 terminus; the germline J gene supplies the remainder. V usage is TRBV20-1 and J usage is TRBJ1-2; D is perhaps TRBD1 (6 bases). The germline gives CDR1 DFQATT, CDR2 SNEGSKA (reference sequence). V lost 2 bases and J lost 3, with 7 bases in between. The CDR3 loop spans 12 amino acids. CDR3 DNA, as far as it was read: TGCAGTGCTAGAAGACAGGACTATGGC. Translating it yields CSARRQDYG. The full CDR3 protein reads CSARRQDYGYTF.

With regard to this clone: The observed sequence ends 3 residues before the CDR3 terminus, with the missing tail filled in from the germline J gene. The gene calls are TRBV5-1 and TRBJ2-5; maybe TRBD2 (5 bases). This CDR3 has 14 amino acids. Trimming took off 5 bases at V and 3 bases at J, with 14 bases between the two ends. Germline assignment: CDR1 SGHRS and CDR2 YFSETQ. The DNA read from the CDR3 is TGCGCCAGCAGTCTGGGCCCGGGGAAAGAGACC. Its protein product is CASSLGPGKET. The entire CDR3 reads CASSLGPGKETQYF.

Turning to this clone: Sequencing ends 3 residues short of the CDR3 end; the germline J gene provides the rest. V is TRBV10-3 and J is TRBJ2-3; 12 positions agree with TRBD2. V shed 4 bases, J shed 6 bases, and the junction held 5 bases outside the gene matches. The CDR3 contains 15 residues. The germline gives CDR1 ENHRY, CDR2 SYGVKD. CDR3: CAISGRTSGEDTQYF. The CDR3 DNA, read in part, is TGTGCCATCAGTGGGAGGACTAGCGGGGAGGATACG.

Remarks on this clone: The read finishes 3 residues shy of the CDR3 end, and the germline J gene is used to complete it. The chain links TRBV7-9 to TRBJ2-3; maybe TRBD2 (5 bases). From germline, CDR1 is SEHNR and CDR2 FQNEAQ (reference sequence). This CDR3 comprises 12 residues. V dropped 8 bases and J dropped 3 bases, with 9 bases sitting between them. The CDR3 loop is CASERVTDTQYF. CDR3 DNA (partial): TGTGCCAGCGAGAGGGTAACAGATACG.